This T cell receptor (beta chain) emerged from a study of blood T cell repertoires in COVID-19. Study overall: COVID-19 samples, acute and convalescent, were from the United States, Italy and Spain. T cells, B-cell-depleted T cells, or PBMCs supplied cDNA or gDNA.

In the original analysis: Researchers report that nucleated cell counts were estimated from reference gene primer amplification. Produced via immunoSEQ multiplex PCR; TCRdb's table is partial and in-frame only. V and J calls and clone size come straight from that table; D and trimming were deduced from the DNA. The sample shows 100,000 or so clones, roughly 85% of them seen only once. CDR1 LGHNT and CDR2 FRNRAP come from the germline V gene. This CDR3 has 15 amino acids. J gave up 1 base and V 7 bases, and 7 bases lay outside the gene matches. The sample comprised peripheral blood. V usage is TRBV12-5 and J usage is TRBJ2-7; 10 bases align to TRBD1. This receptor was obtained from a man aged 60 to 69 with acute or convalescent COVID-19. CDR3 loop: CASDARDRGSYEQYF. The CDR3 bases are TGTGCTAGTGATGCCCGGGACAGGGGTTCCTACGAGCAGTACTTC.